The clone carrying this T cell receptor (beta chain) was observed a few times. Losses at the gene ends were 5 bases for V and 1 base for J; bases not matched to a gene: 5. Germline CDR1 and CDR2: GTSNPN and SVGIG (reference sequence). The CDR3 covers 14 residues. The data originate from a study of OX40 agonist ivuxolimab in advanced cancers. Method: immunoSEQ multiplex PCR; TCRdb's copy keeps in-frame clones and lacks some. The sample lists approximately 10,000 clones; approximately 57% were seen once. V gene TRBV30 combines with J gene TRBJ2-3, with 8 positions matching TRBD2. The sequencing used CD4+ or CD8+ T cells sorted from blood, collected in a trial of the OX40 agonist ivuxolimab. The clonotype comes from an adult with an advanced solid tumor such as melanoma, head and neck, liver or kidney cancer. The CDR3 sequence: CAWGGREGTDTQYF. Written as DNA, the CDR3 is TGTGCCTGGGGGGGGCGGGAGGGCACAGATACGCAGTATTTT.